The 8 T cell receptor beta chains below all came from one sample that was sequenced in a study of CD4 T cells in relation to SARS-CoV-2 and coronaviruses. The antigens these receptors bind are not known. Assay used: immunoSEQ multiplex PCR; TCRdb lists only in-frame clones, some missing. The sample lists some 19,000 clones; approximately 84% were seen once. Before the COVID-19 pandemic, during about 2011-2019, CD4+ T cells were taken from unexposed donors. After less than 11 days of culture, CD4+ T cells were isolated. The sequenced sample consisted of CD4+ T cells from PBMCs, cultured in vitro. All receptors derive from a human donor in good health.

The CDR3 loop reads CASSASRSYEQYF. DNA of the CDR3: TGTGCCAGCAGTGCGTCCAGATCCTACGAGCAGTACTTC. The V and J genes are TRBV2 and TRBJ2-7; no definite D call. Trimming shortened V by 4 bases and J by 1 base, and 8 bases separated the two germline ends. The CDR3 is 13 amino acids. In germline, CDR1 is SNHLY, CDR2 FYNNEI.

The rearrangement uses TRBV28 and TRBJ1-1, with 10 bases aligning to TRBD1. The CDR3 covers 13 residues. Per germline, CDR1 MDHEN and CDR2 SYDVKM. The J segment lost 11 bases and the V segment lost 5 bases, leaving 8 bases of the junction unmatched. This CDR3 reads CASSRQGALGAFF. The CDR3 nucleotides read TGTGCCAGCAGTAGACAGGGGGCCCTGGGGGCTTTCTTT. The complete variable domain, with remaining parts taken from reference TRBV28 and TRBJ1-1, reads DVKVTQSSRYLVKRTGEKVFLECVQDMDHENMFWYRQDPGLGLRLIYFSYDVKMKEKGDIPEGYSVSREKKERFSLILESASTNQTSMYLCASSRQGALGAFFGQGTRLTVV.

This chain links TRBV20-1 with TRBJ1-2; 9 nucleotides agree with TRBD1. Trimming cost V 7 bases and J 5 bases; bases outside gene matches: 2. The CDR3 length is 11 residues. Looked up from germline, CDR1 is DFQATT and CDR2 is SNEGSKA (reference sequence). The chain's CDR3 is CSVDRGYGYTF. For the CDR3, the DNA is TGCAGTGTAGACAGGGGGTATGGCTACACCTTC.

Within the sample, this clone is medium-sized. For the CDR3, the DNA is TGTGCCAGCAGGCCGGGATCCAATAATTCACCCCTCCACTTT. It encodes CASRPGSNNSPLHF. V gene TRBV6-5 combines with J gene TRBJ1-6; D is unclear. The CDR3 length is 14 residues. Germline V gives CDR1 MNHEY, CDR2 SVGAGI. Trimming shortened V by 6 bases and J by 5 bases, and 11 bases separated the two germline ends.

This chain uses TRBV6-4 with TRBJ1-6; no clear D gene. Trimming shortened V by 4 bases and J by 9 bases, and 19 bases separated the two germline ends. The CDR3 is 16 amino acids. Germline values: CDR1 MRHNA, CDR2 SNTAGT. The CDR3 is CASSVYPGGLGSPLHF. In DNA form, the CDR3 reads TGTGCCAGCAGTGTATACCCCGGCGGGCTGGGTTCACCCCTCCACTTT.

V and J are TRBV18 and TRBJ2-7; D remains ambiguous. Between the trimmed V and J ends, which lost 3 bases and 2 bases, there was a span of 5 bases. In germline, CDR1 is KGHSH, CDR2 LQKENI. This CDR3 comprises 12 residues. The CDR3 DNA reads TGTGCCAGCTCACCTGATACCTACGAGCAGTACTTC. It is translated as CASSPDTYEQYF.

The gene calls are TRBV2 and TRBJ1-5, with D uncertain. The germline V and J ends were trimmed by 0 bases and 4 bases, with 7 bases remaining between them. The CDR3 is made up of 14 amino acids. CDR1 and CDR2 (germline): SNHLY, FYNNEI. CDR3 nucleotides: TGTGCCAGCAGTGAAGCCAGGCTAAATCAGCCCCAGCATTTT. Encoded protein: CASSEARLNQPQHF.

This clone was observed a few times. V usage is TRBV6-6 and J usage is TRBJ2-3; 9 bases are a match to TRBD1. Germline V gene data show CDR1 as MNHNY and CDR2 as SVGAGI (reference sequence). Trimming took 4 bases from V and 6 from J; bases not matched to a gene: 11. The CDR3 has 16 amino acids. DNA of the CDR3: TGTGCCAGCAGTTCTCCGGGGACAGGGAACAGGGATACGCAGTATTTT. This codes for CASSSPGTGNRDTQYF.